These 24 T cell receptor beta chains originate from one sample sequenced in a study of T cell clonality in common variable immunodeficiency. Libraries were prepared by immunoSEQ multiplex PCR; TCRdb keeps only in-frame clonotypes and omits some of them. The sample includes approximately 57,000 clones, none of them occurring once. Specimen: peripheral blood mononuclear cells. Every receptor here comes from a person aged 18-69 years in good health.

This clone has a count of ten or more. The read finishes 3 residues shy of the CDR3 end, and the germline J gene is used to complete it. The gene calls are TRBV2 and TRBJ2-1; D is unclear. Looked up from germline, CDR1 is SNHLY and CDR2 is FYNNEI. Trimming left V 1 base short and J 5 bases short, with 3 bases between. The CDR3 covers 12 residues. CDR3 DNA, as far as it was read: TGTGCCAGCAGTGAAGAGGACAATGAG. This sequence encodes CASSEEDNE. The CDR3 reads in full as CASSEEDNEQFF. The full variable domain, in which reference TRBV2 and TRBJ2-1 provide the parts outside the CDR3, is EPEVTQTPSHQVTQMGQEVILRCVPISNHLYFYWYRQILGQKVEFLVSFYNNEISEKSEIFDDQFSVERPDGSNFTLKIRSTKLEDSAMYFCASSEEDNEQFFGPGTRLTVL.

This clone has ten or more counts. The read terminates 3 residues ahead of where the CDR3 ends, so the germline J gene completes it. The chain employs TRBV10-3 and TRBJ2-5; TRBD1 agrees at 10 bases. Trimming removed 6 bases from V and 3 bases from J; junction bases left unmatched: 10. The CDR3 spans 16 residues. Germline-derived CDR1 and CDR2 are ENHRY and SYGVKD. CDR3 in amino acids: CAIRDSGQGRKETQYF. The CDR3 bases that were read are TGTGCCATCAGGGACTCGGGACAGGGGAGGAAAGAGACC.

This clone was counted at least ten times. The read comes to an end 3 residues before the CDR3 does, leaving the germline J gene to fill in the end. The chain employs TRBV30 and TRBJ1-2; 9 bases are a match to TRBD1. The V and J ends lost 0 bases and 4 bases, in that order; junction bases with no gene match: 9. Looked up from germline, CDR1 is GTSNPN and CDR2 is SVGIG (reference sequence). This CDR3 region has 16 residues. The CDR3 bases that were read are TGTGCCTGGAGTGTTGGGGGACAGGGCCAGGGCTATGGC. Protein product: CAWSVGGQGQGYG. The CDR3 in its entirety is CAWSVGGQGQGYGYTF.

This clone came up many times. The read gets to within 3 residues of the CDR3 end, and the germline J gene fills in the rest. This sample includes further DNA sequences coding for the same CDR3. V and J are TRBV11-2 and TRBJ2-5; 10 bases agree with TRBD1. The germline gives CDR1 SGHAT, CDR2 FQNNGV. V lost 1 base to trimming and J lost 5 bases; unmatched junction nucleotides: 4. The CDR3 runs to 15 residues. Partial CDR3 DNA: TGTGCCAGCAGCTTAGGGGACAGGGGCAGGGAGACC. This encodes CASSLGDRGRET. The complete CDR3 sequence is CASSLGDRGRETQYF.

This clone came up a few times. CDR3 in amino acids: CASSDRRGANVLFF. Partial CDR3 DNA: TGTGCCAGCAGCGATCGCAGAGGGGCCAACGTA. This chain links TRBV6-2 or TRBV6-3 with TRBJ1-4; D is perhaps TRBD1 (5 bases). The DNA ends 3 residues before the CDR3 does, and the rest of the CDR3 is filled in from the germline J gene. Germline V gene sequence: CDR1 MNHEY, CDR2 SVGEGT. This CDR3 spans 14 amino acids.

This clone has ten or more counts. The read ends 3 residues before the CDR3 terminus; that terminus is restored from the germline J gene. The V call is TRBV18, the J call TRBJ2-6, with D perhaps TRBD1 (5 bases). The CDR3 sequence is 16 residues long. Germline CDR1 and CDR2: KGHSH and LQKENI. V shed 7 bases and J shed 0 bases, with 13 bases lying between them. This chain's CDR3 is CASLRQQSSGANVLTF. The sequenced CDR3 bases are TGTGCCAGCTTACGACAGCAGAGCTCTGGGGCCAACGTC. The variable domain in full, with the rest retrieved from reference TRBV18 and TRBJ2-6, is NAGVMQNPRHLVRRRGQEARLRCSPMKGHSHVYWYRQLPEEGLKFMVYLQKENIIDESGMPKERFSAEFPKEGPSILRIQQVVRGDSAAYFCASLRQQSSGANVLTFGAGSRLTVL.

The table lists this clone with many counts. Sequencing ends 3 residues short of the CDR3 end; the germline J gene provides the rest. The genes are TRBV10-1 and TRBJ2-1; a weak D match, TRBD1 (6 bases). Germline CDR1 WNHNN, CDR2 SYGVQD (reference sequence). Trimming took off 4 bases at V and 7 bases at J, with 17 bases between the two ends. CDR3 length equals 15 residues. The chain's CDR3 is CASSGVSYTGNEQFF. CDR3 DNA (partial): TGCGCCAGCAGTGGAGTGTCATATACAGGGAATGAG.

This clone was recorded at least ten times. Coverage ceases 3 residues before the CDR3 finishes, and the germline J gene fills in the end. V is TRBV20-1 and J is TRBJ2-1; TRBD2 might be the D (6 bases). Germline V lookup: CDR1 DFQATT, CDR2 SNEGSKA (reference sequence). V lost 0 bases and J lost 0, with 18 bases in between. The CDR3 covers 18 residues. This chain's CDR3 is CSARDGTAERSSYNEQFF. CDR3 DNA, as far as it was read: TGCAGTGCTAGAGATGGGACTGCCGAGCGCAGCTCCTACAATGAG.

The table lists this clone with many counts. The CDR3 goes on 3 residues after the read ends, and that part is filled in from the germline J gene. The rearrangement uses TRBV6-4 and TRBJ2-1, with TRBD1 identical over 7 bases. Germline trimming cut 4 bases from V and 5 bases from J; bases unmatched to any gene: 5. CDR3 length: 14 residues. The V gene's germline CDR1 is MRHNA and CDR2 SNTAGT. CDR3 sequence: CASSGQGDHNEQFF. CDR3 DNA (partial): TGTGCCAGCAGTGGACAGGGAGACCACAATGAG.

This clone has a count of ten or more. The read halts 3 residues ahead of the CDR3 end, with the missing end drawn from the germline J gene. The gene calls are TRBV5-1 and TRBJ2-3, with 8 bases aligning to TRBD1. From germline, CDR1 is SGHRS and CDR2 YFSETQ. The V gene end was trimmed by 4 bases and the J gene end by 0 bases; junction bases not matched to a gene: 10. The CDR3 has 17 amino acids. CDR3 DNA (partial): TGCGCCAGCAGCCGGGGGACAGGTATCCCTAGCACAGATACG. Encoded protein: CASSRGTGIPSTDT. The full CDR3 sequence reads CASSRGTGIPSTDTQYF.

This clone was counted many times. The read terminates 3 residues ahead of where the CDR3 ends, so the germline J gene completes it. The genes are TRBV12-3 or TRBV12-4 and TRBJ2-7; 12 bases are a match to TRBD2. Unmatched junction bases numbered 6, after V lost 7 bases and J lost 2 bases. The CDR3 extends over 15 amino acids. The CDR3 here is CASTLRLAGAYEQYF. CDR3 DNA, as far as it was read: TGTGCCAGCACTCTTCGACTAGCGGGGGCCTACGAG.

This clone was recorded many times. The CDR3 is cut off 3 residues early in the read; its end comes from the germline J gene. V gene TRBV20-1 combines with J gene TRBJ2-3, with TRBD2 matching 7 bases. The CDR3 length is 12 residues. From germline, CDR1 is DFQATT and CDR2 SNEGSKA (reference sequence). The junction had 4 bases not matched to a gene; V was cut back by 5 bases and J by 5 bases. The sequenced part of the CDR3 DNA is TGCAGTGCTCCTGGGGGGGGAGATACG. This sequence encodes CSAPGGGDT. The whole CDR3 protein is CSAPGGGDTQYF.

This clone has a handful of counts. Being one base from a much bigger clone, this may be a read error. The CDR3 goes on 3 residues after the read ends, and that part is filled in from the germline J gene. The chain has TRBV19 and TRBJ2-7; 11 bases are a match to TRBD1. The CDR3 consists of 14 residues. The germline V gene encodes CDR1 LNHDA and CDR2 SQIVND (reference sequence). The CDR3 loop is CAGSIGQGAYEQYF. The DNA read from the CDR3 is TGTGCCGGTAGTATTGGACAGGGGGCTTACGAG.

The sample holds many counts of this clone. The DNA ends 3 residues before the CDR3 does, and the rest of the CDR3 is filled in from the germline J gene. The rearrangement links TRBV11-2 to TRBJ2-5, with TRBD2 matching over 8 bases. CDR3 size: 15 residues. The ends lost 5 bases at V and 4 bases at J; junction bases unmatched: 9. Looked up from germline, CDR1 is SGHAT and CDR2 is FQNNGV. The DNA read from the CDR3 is TGTGCCAGCAGCCTACCGACTAGCGTCTTAGAGACC. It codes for CASSLPTSVLET. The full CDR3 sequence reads CASSLPTSVLETQYF.

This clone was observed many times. The CDR3 loop is CASSLASADNEQFF. The sequenced CDR3 bases are TGCGCCAGCAGCTTGGCCAGTGCGGATAATGAG. The chain joins TRBV5-1 to TRBJ2-1; no firm D call. The read halts 3 residues ahead of the CDR3 end, with the missing end drawn from the germline J gene. There are 14 residues in the CDR3. V was cut by 0 bases and J by 7 bases, with 11 bases left in between. Looked up from germline, CDR1 is SGHRS and CDR2 is YFSETQ.

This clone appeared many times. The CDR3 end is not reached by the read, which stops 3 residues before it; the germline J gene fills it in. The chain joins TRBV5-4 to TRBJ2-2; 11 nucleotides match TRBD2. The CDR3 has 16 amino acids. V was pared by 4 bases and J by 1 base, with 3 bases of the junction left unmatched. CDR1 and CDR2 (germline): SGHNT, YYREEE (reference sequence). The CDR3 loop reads CASSVGLAENTGELFF. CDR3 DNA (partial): TGTGCCAGCAGCGTGGGACTAGCGGAGAACACCGGGGAG.

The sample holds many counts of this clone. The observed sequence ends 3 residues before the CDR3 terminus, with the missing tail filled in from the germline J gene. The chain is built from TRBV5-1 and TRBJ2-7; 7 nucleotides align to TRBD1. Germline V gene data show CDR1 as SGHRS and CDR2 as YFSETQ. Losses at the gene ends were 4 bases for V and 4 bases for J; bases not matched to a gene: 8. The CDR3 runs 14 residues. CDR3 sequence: CASSTIQGVYEQYF. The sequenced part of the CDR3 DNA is TGCGCCAGCAGCACCATTCAGGGGGTGTACGAG. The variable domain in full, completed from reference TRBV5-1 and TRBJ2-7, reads KAGVTQTPRYLIKTRGQQVTLSCSPISGHRSVSWYQQTPGQGLQFLFEYFSETQRNKGNFPGRFSGRQFSNSRSEMNVSTLELGDSALYLCASSTIQGVYEQYFGPGTRLTVT.

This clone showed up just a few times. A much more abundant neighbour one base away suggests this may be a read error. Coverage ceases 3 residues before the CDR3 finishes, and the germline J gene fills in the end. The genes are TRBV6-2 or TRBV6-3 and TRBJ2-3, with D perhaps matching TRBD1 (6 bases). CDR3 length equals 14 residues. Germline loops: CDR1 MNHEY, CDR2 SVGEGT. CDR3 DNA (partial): TGTGCCAGCAGTGATAGCCAACCCGGACAGCCG. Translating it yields CASSDSQPGQP. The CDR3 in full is CASSDSQPGQPQYF.

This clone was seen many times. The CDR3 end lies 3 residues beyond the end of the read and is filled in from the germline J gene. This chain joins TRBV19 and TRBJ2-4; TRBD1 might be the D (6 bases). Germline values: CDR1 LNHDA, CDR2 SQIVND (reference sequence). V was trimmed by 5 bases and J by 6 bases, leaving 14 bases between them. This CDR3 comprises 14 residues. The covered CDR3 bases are TGTGCCAGTAGTCCCCCAACAGGGCTAAACATT. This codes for CASSPPTGLNI. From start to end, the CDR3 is CASSPPTGLNIQYF.

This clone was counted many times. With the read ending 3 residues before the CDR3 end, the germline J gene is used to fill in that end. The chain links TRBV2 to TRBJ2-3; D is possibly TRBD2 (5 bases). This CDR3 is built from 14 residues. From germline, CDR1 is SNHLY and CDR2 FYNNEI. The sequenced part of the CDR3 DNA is TGTGCCAGCAGTGTGAGGGCCGACCAAGAGACG. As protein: CASSVRADQET. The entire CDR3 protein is CASSVRADQETQYF.

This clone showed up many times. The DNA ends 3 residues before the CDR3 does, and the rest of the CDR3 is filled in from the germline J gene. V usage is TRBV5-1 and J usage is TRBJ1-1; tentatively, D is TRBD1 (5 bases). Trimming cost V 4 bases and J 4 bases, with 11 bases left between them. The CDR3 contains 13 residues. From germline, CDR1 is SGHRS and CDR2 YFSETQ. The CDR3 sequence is CASSPGGGTEAFF. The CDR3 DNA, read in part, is TGCGCCAGCAGCCCCGGGGGGGGCACTGAA. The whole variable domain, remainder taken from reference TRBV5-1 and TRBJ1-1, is KAGVTQTPRYLIKTRGQQVTLSCSPISGHRSVSWYQQTPGQGLQFLFEYFSETQRNKGNFPGRFSGRQFSNSRSEMNVSTLELGDSALYLCASSPGGGTEAFFGQGTRLTVV.

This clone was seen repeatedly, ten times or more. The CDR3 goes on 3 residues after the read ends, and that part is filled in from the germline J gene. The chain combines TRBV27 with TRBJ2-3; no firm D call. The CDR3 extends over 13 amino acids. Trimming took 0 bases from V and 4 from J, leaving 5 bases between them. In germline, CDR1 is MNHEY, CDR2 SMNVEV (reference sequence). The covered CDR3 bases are TGTGCCAGCAGTTTATCGAGGCCAGATACG. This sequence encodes CASSLSRPDT. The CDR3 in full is CASSLSRPDTQYF.

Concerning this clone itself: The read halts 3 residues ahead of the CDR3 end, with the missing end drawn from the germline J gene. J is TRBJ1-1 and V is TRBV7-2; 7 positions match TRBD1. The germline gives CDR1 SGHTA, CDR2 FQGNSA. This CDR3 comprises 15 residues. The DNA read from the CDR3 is TGTGCCAGCAGCTTATCCGGGACAGAGGATGAGACA. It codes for CASSLSGTEDET. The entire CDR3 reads CASSLSGTEDETAFF. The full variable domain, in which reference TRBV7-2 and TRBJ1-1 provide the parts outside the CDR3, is GAGVSQSPSNKVTEKGKDVELRCDPISGHTALYWYRQSLGQGLEFLIYFQGNSAPDKSGLPSDRFSAERTGGSVSTLTIQRTQQEDSAVYLCASSLSGTEDETAFFGQGTRLTVV.

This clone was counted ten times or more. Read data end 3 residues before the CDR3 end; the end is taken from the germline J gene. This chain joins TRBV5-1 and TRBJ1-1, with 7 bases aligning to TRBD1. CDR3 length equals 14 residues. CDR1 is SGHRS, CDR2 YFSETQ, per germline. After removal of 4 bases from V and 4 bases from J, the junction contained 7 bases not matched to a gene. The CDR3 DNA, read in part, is TGCGCCAGCAGCGGCGTATCAGGGGGCACTGAA. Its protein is CASSGVSGGTE. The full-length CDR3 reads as CASSGVSGGTEAFF.